The subject of this entry is one TCR beta chain. The source of the sample is a study of T cells after yellow fever vaccination. TCRdb recomputed calls from the 5' RACE reads with MiXCR, one row per CDR3 protein. Among under 300,000 distinct CDR3 sequences listed, 6.9% were seen once. V dropped 0 bases and J dropped 7; count of bases not matched to a gene: 1. In germline, CDR1 is SGHRS, CDR2 YFSETQ. There are 13 residues in the CDR3. The chain recombines TRBV5-1 with TRBJ1-1; 9 nucleotides agree with TRBD1. Source: CD4+ T cells sorted from PBMCs, taken 15 days after the yellow fever booster vaccination. This clonotype originated in a man aged 25-40 years who received the YFV17D yellow fever vaccine. In DNA form, the CDR3 reads TGCGCCAGCAGCTTGGAGGGACAGGGTGAAGCTTTCTTT. This encodes CASSLEGQGEAFF.